The clone carrying this T cell receptor beta chain was picked up a small number of times. A much larger clone differs from this one at a single base, so this may be a read error. For the second PCR, which ran for roughly 7 to 11 cycles, a sample-barcoded 5' primer and a J-beta primer mix were used. MiXCR was run by TCRdb on the 5' RACE reads, yielding one entry per CDR3 protein. The sample has 1.2 million to 1.5 million distinct CDR3 sequences, approximately 59% seen once. The CDR3 is 15 amino acids. Germline CDR1 DFQATT, CDR2 SNEGSKA (reference sequence). Trimming stripped 1 base from V and 11 bases from J, with 23 bases between. The source of the sample is a study of blood T cells in healthy people across ages.

The J gene is TRBJ2-5, the V gene TRBV20-1; possible D gene TRBD2, 5 bases. This clonotype originated in a man between 18 and 29 years old in good health. What was sequenced was blood. The CDR3 region is CSARVPADRTGEQYF. DNA for the CDR3: TGCAGTGCTAGAGTACCAGCGGACCGAACGGGTGAGCAGTACTTC.